The 10 T cell receptor beta chains reported below all come from one sample, sequenced in a study of blood T cell repertoires in COVID-19. The method was immunoSEQ multiplex PCR; TCRdb's version includes in-frame clones alone and lacks a portion of them. This sample yields approximately 230,000 clones, of which roughly 90% are seen a single time; nearly 6.5% belongs to the top ten. The sample comprised PBMCs or T cells enriched from blood (not recorded which). All receptors derive from a woman between 25 and 40 years old with acute COVID-19.

This chain uses TRBV3-1 (or the pseudogene TRBV3-2) with TRBJ1-2, with D unresolved. Per the germline V gene, CDR1 is LGHDT and CDR2 is YNNKEL (reference sequence). CDR3 length equals 14 residues. The ends were cut back, 5 bases at V and 0 bases at J, with 10 bases in the middle. The CDR3: CASSVAESNYGYTF. The CDR3 DNA reads TGTGCCAGCAGCGTCGCCGAGTCTAACTATGGCTACACCTTC.

This chain links TRBV2 with TRBJ1-1; D unclear. The CDR3 runs 16 residues. Trimming removed 4 bases at V and 0 bases at J, with 15 bases between. Germline V CDR1 and CDR2: SNHLY, FYNNEI. DNA for the CDR3: TGTGCCAGCAGTGTGGAGGACCCTAGACTGAACACTGAAGCTTTCTTT. It yields the protein CASSVEDPRLNTEAFF. Complete variable domain (other parts from reference TRBV2 and TRBJ1-1): EPEVTQTPSHQVTQMGQEVILRCVPISNHLYFYWYRQILGQKVEFLVSFYNNEISEKSEIFDDQFSVERPDGSNFTLKIRSTKLEDSAMYFCASSVEDPRLNTEAFFGQGTRLTVV.

The sample holds one count of this clone. The V gene is TRBV11-3, the J gene TRBJ2-4; D is uncertain. Germline CDR1 is SGHNT and CDR2 is YENEEA. V was pared by 3 bases and J by 7 bases, with 10 bases between. The CDR3 loop spans 13 amino acids. CDR3 nucleotide sequence: TGTGCCAGCAGCTTTCCACCTGAGAACATTCAGTACTTC. Its protein product is CASSFPPENIQYF. Using reference TRBV11-3 and TRBJ2-4 for the parts outside the CDR3, the full variable domain is EAGVVQSPRYKIIEKKQPVAFWCNPISGHNTLYWYLQNLGQGPELLIRYENEEAVDDSQLPKDRFSAERLKGVDSTLKIQPAELGDSAVYLCASSFPPENIQYFGAGTRLSVL.

CDR3 bases: TGCAGTGCTAGTGGGGGATTGGGACAGCACACAGATACGCAGTATTTT. The encoded protein is CSASGGLGQHTDTQYF. The genes are TRBV20-1 and TRBJ2-3; 7 nucleotides agree with TRBD1. The V and J ends lost 3 bases and 2 bases, in that order; junction bases with no gene match: 11. CDR3 size: 16 residues. Germline V gene lookup returns CDR1 DFQATT and CDR2 SNEGSKA (reference sequence).

This clone showed up just a few times. Here the CDR3 reads CASSFSGHGPYSNQPQHF. DNA of the CDR3: TGTGCCAGCAGTTTCTCGGGACACGGACCATATAGCAATCAGCCCCAGCATTTT. This chain uses TRBV27 with TRBJ1-5; D might be TRBD1 (6 bases). The CDR3 covers 18 residues. The V and J ends lost 3 bases and 0 bases respectively, with 18 bases between them. Germline V gene data show CDR1 as MNHEY and CDR2 as SMNVEV (reference sequence).

This clone was observed once. The CDR3 coding sequence is TGTGCCAGCAGCTCCCAAAAACAGGGGATCGCTGGGGCCAACGTCCTGACTTTC. Translation gives CASSSQKQGIAGANVLTF. This chain links TRBV5-4 with TRBJ2-6; TRBD1 matches at 7 bases. The CDR3 loop spans 18 amino acids. The ends lost 3 bases at V and 2 bases at J; junction bases unmatched: 11. The germline V gene encodes CDR1 SGHNT and CDR2 YYREEE (reference sequence).

This clone turned up a few times. The rearrangement joins TRBV9 to TRBJ1-1, with TRBD1 matching 8 bases. V lost 4 bases, J lost 1 base, and 9 bases stayed unmatched. From germline, CDR1 is SGDLS and CDR2 YYNGEE. The CDR3 covers 16 residues. The CDR3 DNA reads as TGTGCCAGCAGCCCACGGACAGGGAGGAGGAACACTGAAGCTTTCTTT. The encoded protein is CASSPRTGRRNTEAFF.

V and J are TRBV18 and TRBJ1-1, with TRBD1 matching 9 bases. Germline trimming cut 5 bases from V and 5 bases from J; bases unmatched to any gene: 9. The CDR3 spans 15 residues. Germline values: CDR1 KGHSH, CDR2 LQKENI. CDR3 sequence (DNA): TGTGCCAGCTCAGCCGGACAGGGGTCCCGTACTGAAGCTTTCTTT. Protein: CASSAGQGSRTEAFF. Full variable domain (outside the CDR3, taken from reference TRBV18 and TRBJ1-1): NAGVMQNPRHLVRRRGQEARLRCSPMKGHSHVYWYRQLPEEGLKFMVYLQKENIIDESGMPKERFSAEFPKEGPSILRIQQVVRGDSAAYFCASSAGQGSRTEAFFGQGTRLTVV.

The chain uses TRBV7-9 and TRBJ1-4; 9 bases map to TRBD1. This CDR3 has 16 residues. Germline V gene data show CDR1 as SEHNR and CDR2 as FQNEAQ (reference sequence). Germline trimming cut 1 base from V and 6 bases from J; bases unmatched to any gene: 6. CDR3 nucleotide sequence: TGTGCCAGCAGCTTAGGAGCGGACAGGGGCGATGAAAAACTGTTTTTT. Translated: CASSLGADRGDEKLFF. The full variable domain, its missing parts supplied by reference TRBV7-9 and TRBJ1-4, is DTGVSQNPRHKITKRGQNVTFRCDPISEHNRLYWYRQTLGQGPEFLTYFQNEAQLEKSRLLSDRFSAERPKGSFSTLEIQRTEQGDSAMYLCASSLGADRGDEKLFFGSGTQLSVL.

As regards this clone: At one of its ends the junction is not consistent with the germline gene, which may arise from a read error. The chain employs TRBV13 and TRBJ2-3; a possible D gene is TRBD1 (5 bases). This CDR3 has 16 residues. Germline values: CDR1 PRHDT, CDR2 FYEKMQ (reference sequence). DNA for the CDR3: TGTGCCAGCAACTTACGGGTGGGCTGGGGCGAGGATACGCAGTATTTT. This sequence encodes CASNLRVGWGEDTQYF.